Below are 2 T cell receptor beta chains sequenced from a single sample in a study of OX40 agonist ivuxolimab in advanced cancers. The data were produced by immunoSEQ multiplex PCR, yet TCRdb's version contains in-frame clones alone and is incomplete. The sample holds about 73,000 clones, 75% to 90% seen once. The material was CD4+ or CD8+ T cells sorted from blood, obtained in a trial of the OX40 agonist ivuxolimab. Receptors were obtained from an adult with an advanced solid tumor such as melanoma, head and neck, liver or kidney cancer.

V and J are TRBV7-9 and TRBJ2-3; D is unresolved. Germline CDR1 reads SEHNR; CDR2 reads FQNEAQ (reference sequence). V shed 4 bases and J shed 5 bases, with 7 bases lying between them. The CDR3 is 12 residues long. CDR3 amino acids: CASSSPGDTQYF. In nucleotides, the CDR3 is TGTGCCAGCAGCTCCCCGGGAGATACGCAGTATTTT.

The genes are TRBV27 and TRBJ2-5, with D unresolved. This CDR3 is built from 15 residues. Germline V gene data show CDR1 as MNHEY and CDR2 as SMNVEV (reference sequence). V lost 3 bases to trimming and J lost 2 bases, with 13 bases between them. The DNA of the CDR3 is TGTGCCAGCAGTTTCGGCCCGAATCCTCAAGAGACCCAGTACTTC. This encodes CASSFGPNPQETQYF.